Following are 30 T cell receptor beta chains from one sample sequenced in a study of cytomegalovirus exposure and HLA in healthy donors. 13 Jbeta primers and 60 Vbeta primers were used for the PCR. Measured with immunoSEQ multiplex PCR; TCRdb has only the in-frame clones, and not every one. The sample contains nearly 95,000 clones, 75% to 85% of which appear only once. Sequencing was performed on PBMCs. All receptors come from a woman aged 40 to 55 in good health and CMV-seronegative.

V usage is TRBV30 and J usage is TRBJ2-1; D may be TRBD1 (6 bases). Germline CDR1 is GTSNPN and CDR2 is SVGIG (reference sequence). The CDR3 covers 14 residues. The germline V and J ends were trimmed by 5 bases and 0 bases, with 11 bases remaining between them. The CDR3 nucleotides read TGTGCCTGGCGGACAGTGAGCTCCTACAATGAGCAGTTCTTC. Its translation is CAWRTVSSYNEQFF.

This clone was seen a handful of times. V is TRBV6-5 and J is TRBJ1-1; no clear D gene. There are 14 residues in the CDR3. The V end lost 2 bases, the J end lost 4 bases, and 11 bases lay between the germline ends. Germline-derived CDR1 and CDR2 are MNHEY and SVGAGI. CDR3 residues: CASSYTDSSTEAFF. CDR3 sequence (DNA): TGTGCCAGCAGTTACACCGACTCTAGCACTGAAGCTTTCTTT.

V gene TRBV6-5 combines with J gene TRBJ1-5, with 9 bases aligning to TRBD1. Germline lookup yields CDR1 MNHEY and CDR2 SVGAGI. CDR3 length: 15 residues. V gave up 6 bases and J gave up 3 bases; unmatched junction bases: 6. The chain's CDR3 is CASRPGTGTNQPQHF. CDR3 DNA sequence: TGTGCCAGCAGACCTGGGACAGGGACCAATCAGCCCCAGCATTTT.

This clone was seen only once. The rearrangement links TRBV27 to TRBJ1-6; a weak D match, TRBD1 (5 bases). CDR1 MNHEY and CDR2 SMNVEV come from the germline V gene (reference sequence). V lost 4 bases to trimming and J lost 9 bases, with 19 bases between them. CDR3 size: 16 residues. The CDR3 region has the DNA TGTGCCAGCAGTTCGACTCAAAGGGGCCCAAGTTCACCCCTCCACTTT. Protein sequence: CASSSTQRGPSSPLHF.

By frequency in the sample, this clone is medium-sized. The chain combines TRBV4-2 with TRBJ2-7; D possibly corresponds to TRBD2 (6 bases). This CDR3 comprises 15 residues. The V gene's germline CDR1 is LGHNA and CDR2 YNFKEQ. V lost 0 bases, J lost 4 bases, and 13 bases lay in between. Here the CDR3 DNA reads TGTGCCAGCAGCCAAGAATCAGAGGGGACTTACGAGCAGTACTTC. Encoded protein: CASSQESEGTYEQYF.

This clone was counted only a few times. The CDR3 sequence: CASSHFTGTGDEKLFF. CDR3 coding DNA: TGCGCCAGCAGCCATTTCACCGGGACAGGGGATGAAAAACTGTTTTTT. V usage is TRBV4-1 and J usage is TRBJ1-4; 10 bases are a match to TRBD1. V lost 3 bases to trimming and J lost 6 bases; unmatched junction nucleotides: 7. CDR1 and CDR2 from the germline V gene are MGHRA and YSYEKL. The CDR3 is made up of 16 amino acids.

This clone came up a few times. Relative to the germline gene, one junction end is altered; a read error may explain this. The rearrangement links TRBV5-6 to TRBJ1-2; 11 nucleotides align to TRBD1. Germline V gene data show CDR1 as SGHDT and CDR2 as YYEEEE. This CDR3 comprises 16 residues. The CDR3 DNA is TGTGCCAGCAGATTGGGAGGACAGGGGGCTGTAGGTGGCTACACCTTC. It yields the protein CASRLGGQGAVGGYTF.

The chain has TRBV2 and TRBJ1-1; D is unclear. Germline CDR1 SNHLY, CDR2 FYNNEI. CDR3 length: 14 residues. V was shortened by 2 bases and J by 13 bases, with 20 bases between the two germline ends. For the CDR3, the DNA is TGTGCCAGCAGTGAAAATGGCCAGGCCGAAGCGGTTTTCTTT. Protein product: CASSENGQAEAVFF.

The chain joins TRBV28 to TRBJ2-1; 8 bases agree with TRBD2. J lost 2 bases, V lost 7 bases, and 10 bases had no gene match. Germline V CDR1 and CDR2: MDHEN, SYDVKM. This CDR3 spans 16 amino acids. CDR3 sequence (DNA): TGTGCCAGCACAAGAACCGGGACTAGGGCCTACAATGAGCAGTTCTTC. It translates to CASTRTGTRAYNEQFF.

The V call is TRBV21-1, the J call TRBJ2-7; TRBD2 is taken as the D call from the table, unchecked against the DNA. TRBV21-1 is recorded as a pseudogene. This CDR3 has 14 residues. CDR3 region: CASSKRSPRGEQYF. The CDR3 DNA is TGTGCCAGCAGCAAAAGGAGCCCGCGGGGTGAGCAGTACTTC.

The chain is built from TRBV6-5 and TRBJ1-2; no definite D call. Trimming left V 2 bases short and J 0 bases short, with 7 bases between. The CDR3 is made up of 14 amino acids. CDR1 MNHEY and CDR2 SVGAGI come from the germline V gene. Written as DNA, the CDR3 is TGTGCCAGCAGTTACACCGCAGCTAACTATGGCTACACCTTC. Residues: CASSYTAANYGYTF.

The chain is built from TRBV9 and TRBJ2-2; D may be TRBD2 (6 bases). The CDR3 spans 17 residues. V shed 2 bases and J shed 0 bases, with 14 bases lying between them. Germline CDR1 reads SGDLS; CDR2 reads YYNGEE. Written as DNA, the CDR3 is TGTGCCAGCAGCGTGACCCGGGGGAACCCGAACACCGGGGAGCTGTTTTTT. Its protein is CASSVTRGNPNTGELFF.

The chain is built from TRBV2 and TRBJ1-4, with a possible D match to TRBD1 (6 bases). The CDR3 is 15 residues long. CDR1 is SNHLY and CDR2 is FYNNEI in the germline V gene. Trimming pared 6 bases from V and 4 bases from J, leaving 15 bases between. The CDR3 protein is CASRAAGAVNEKLFF. The CDR3 nucleotides read TGTGCCAGCAGAGCCGCAGGGGCGGTTAATGAAAAACTGTTTTTT.

The V call is TRBV7-2, the J call TRBJ1-1; a weak D match, TRBD1 (6 bases). Trimming took off 1 base at V and 5 bases at J, with 14 bases between the two ends. This CDR3 comprises 15 residues. Germline lookup yields CDR1 SGHTA and CDR2 FQGNSA. The CDR3 nucleotides are TGTGCCAGCAGCTTAGTAGGGGGAATGTATACTGAAGCTTTCTTT. Its translation is CASSLVGGMYTEAFF.

V gene TRBV7-2 combines with J gene TRBJ2-5; 8 positions match TRBD2. V lost 2 bases to trimming and J lost 6 bases; unmatched junction nucleotides: 8. Per the germline V gene, CDR1 is SGHTA and CDR2 is FQGNSA. This CDR3 is 15 amino acids long. The CDR3 bases are TGTGCCAGCAGCTTAAACGGGGGGGCCGTTAAGACCCAGTACTTC. Its translation is CASSLNGGAVKTQYF.

This chain connects TRBV6-1 to TRBJ2-3; unclear D gene. CDR1 is MNHNS, CDR2 SASEGT, per germline. CDR3 length: 12 residues. Trimming took 6 bases from V and 5 from J, leaving 9 bases between them. CDR3 residues: CASSPSGDTQYF. Written as DNA, the CDR3 is TGTGCCAGCAGCCCATCAGGAGATACGCAGTATTTT.

The J gene is TRBJ1-1, the V gene TRBV7-2, with 9 nucleotides matching TRBD1. CDR1 is SGHTA and CDR2 is FQGNSA in the germline V gene. J was trimmed by 5 bases and V by 5 bases; bases with no gene match: 9. The CDR3 is 15 amino acids. CDR3 in DNA: TGTGCCAGCAGCCTCCAGACAGGGGGAGGTACTGAAGCTTTCTTT. It is translated as CASSLQTGGGTEAFF.

V usage is TRBV5-6 and J usage is TRBJ2-5; 11 bases map to TRBD1. The J call may be incorrect, as the DNA end agrees better with TRBJ2-7. CDR1 is SGHDT and CDR2 is YYEEEE in the germline V gene. CDR3 length: 14 residues. The CDR3 DNA is TGTGCCAGCAGCGGGACAGGGGGGGAATACGAGCAGTACTTC. It encodes CASSGTGGEYEQYF.

The rearrangement joins TRBV7-6 to TRBJ1-5; tentative D call: TRBD1 (6 bases). Between the trimmed V and J ends, which lost 1 base and 4 bases, there was a span of 11 bases. Germline V gene lookup returns CDR1 SGHVS and CDR2 FNYEAQ. The CDR3 loop spans 15 amino acids. The CDR3 region has the DNA TGTGCCAGCAGCTTAGGACAGGCTGGGAATCAGCCCCAGCATTTT. Translated: CASSLGQAGNQPQHF.

V and J are TRBV6-1 and TRBJ1-2, with 7 bases aligning to TRBD1. The CDR3 extends over 14 amino acids. Germline lookup yields CDR1 MNHNS and CDR2 SASEGT. With V trimmed by 1 base and J by 2 bases, 1 base remained unmatched. Here the CDR3 reads CASSEDRGNYGYTF. As DNA, the CDR3 is TGTGCCAGCAGTGAAGACAGGGGAAACTATGGCTACACCTTC.

The chain uses TRBV10-3 and TRBJ2-7; TRBD2 matches at 12 bases. Germline V gives CDR1 ENHRY, CDR2 SYGVKD. Unmatched junction bases numbered 1, after V lost 2 bases and J lost 5 bases. This CDR3 has 14 residues. CDR3 DNA: TGTGCCATCAGTGAGGGACTAGCGGGGCACGAGCAGTACTTC. The encoded protein is CAISEGLAGHEQYF.

The chain employs TRBV25-1 and TRBJ1-1, with 9 positions matching TRBD1. The CDR3 is made up of 18 amino acids. J was trimmed by 0 bases and V by 4 bases; bases with no gene match: 12. Germline-derived CDR1 and CDR2 are MGHDK and SYGVNS. The CDR3 loop is CASSGFWDRAAMNTEAFF. The CDR3 coding sequence is TGTGCCAGCAGTGGATTCTGGGACAGGGCTGCAATGAACACTGAAGCTTTCTTT.

The rearrangement uses TRBV30 and TRBJ1-5; 9 positions agree with TRBD1. This CDR3 is built from 15 residues. V lost 4 bases, J lost 2 bases, and 6 bases stayed unmatched. Germline lookup yields CDR1 GTSNPN and CDR2 SVGIG (reference sequence). CDR3 nucleotide sequence: TGTGCCTGGACAGGGACAGGGTTGGGCAATCAGCCCCAGCATTTT. It is translated as CAWTGTGLGNQPQHF. The full variable domain, with the rest looked up from reference TRBV30 and TRBJ1-5, is SQTIHQWPATLVQPVGSPLSLECTVEGTSNPNLYWYRQAAGRGLQLLFYSVGIGQISSEVPQNLSASRPQDRQFILSSKKLLLSDSGFYLCAWTGTGLGNQPQHFGDGTRLSIL.

The chain joins TRBV13 to TRBJ2-7, with D perhaps TRBD2 (6 bases). Per germline, CDR1 PRHDT and CDR2 FYEKMQ (reference sequence). CDR3 length equals 12 residues. Trimming cost V 5 bases and J 2 bases, with 7 bases left between them. DNA of the CDR3: TGTGCCAGCAGCAGACTAGCCTACGAGCAGTACTTC. Translating it yields CASSRLAYEQYF.

V and J are TRBV4-3 and TRBJ2-7; 9 positions agree with TRBD1. This CDR3 spans 14 amino acids. J lost 5 bases, V lost 4 bases, and 6 bases had no gene match. CDR1 is LGHNA, CDR2 YSLEER, per germline. This chain's CDR3 is CASSRTQGANEQYF. CDR3 coding DNA: TGCGCCAGCAGCCGAACACAGGGGGCGAACGAGCAGTACTTC.

The chain has TRBV5-1 and TRBJ1-4; D is unresolved. CDR3 length: 16 residues. Germline V gene lookup returns CDR1 SGHRS and CDR2 YFSETQ. The V and J ends lost 0 bases and 4 bases respectively, with 13 bases between them. For the CDR3, the DNA is TGCGCCAGCAGCTTGGTATCGGGTCCCCTTAATGAAAAACTGTTTTTT. Residues: CASSLVSGPLNEKLFF.

The chain is built from TRBV4-3 and TRBJ2-3; maybe TRBD2 (6 bases). The CDR3 has 15 residues. The V and J ends lost 0 bases and 1 base respectively, with 8 bases between them. Germline CDR1 reads LGHNA; CDR2 reads YSLEER. CDR3 residues: CASSQDQRGTDTQYF. The CDR3 coding sequence is TGCGCCAGCAGCCAAGACCAGCGGGGCACAGATACGCAGTATTTT.

The chain joins TRBV11-1 to TRBJ1-4; D remains ambiguous. V lost 5 bases and J lost 4, with 8 bases in between. The length of the CDR3 is 13 residues. The germline gives CDR1 SGHAT, CDR2 FQDESV (reference sequence). The CDR3 reads CASSNSVNEKLFF. Written as DNA, the CDR3 is TGTGCCAGCAGCAACTCCGTTAATGAAAAACTGTTTTTT.

This chain connects TRBV5-8 to TRBJ2-5; weak D call: TRBD1 (6 bases). Deletions cut 0 bases from V and 7 bases from J, with 13 bases between. The CDR3 runs 14 residues. CDR1 SGHTS and CDR2 YDEGEE come from the germline V gene. CDR3 nucleotide sequence: TGTGCCAGCAGCTTGGCCGGCGAAGGGGGGACCCAGTACTTC. Its translation: CASSLAGEGGTQYF.

DNA for the CDR3: TGTGCCTGGAGTGTACCTGGGACAGGGGGTAGGAACACTGAAGCTTTCTTT. Protein: CAWSVPGTGGRNTEAFF. The chain links TRBV30 to TRBJ1-1; 11 positions match TRBD1. V lost 0 bases and J lost 1; bases outside the gene matches: 7. The CDR3 sequence is 17 residues long. Germline CDR1 reads GTSNPN; CDR2 reads SVGIG (reference sequence).